The present T cell receptor (beta chain) was sequenced within a study of OX40 agonist ivuxolimab in advanced cancers. The method was immunoSEQ multiplex PCR; TCRdb's version includes in-frame clones alone and lacks a portion of them. This repertoire shows tens of thousands of clones, around 80% found once; its top ten account for over 20%. CDR1 and CDR2 (germline): SNHLY, FYNNEI. This CDR3 region has 17 residues. The germline V and J ends were trimmed by 4 bases and 1 base, with 17 bases remaining between them. The sequences come from CD4+ or CD8+ T cells sorted from blood, collected in a trial of the OX40 agonist ivuxolimab. The TCR originated in an adult with an advanced solid tumor such as melanoma, head and neck, liver or kidney cancer. V is TRBV2 and J is TRBJ1-3; D may be TRBD1 (5 bases). The CDR3 is CASSVVRGAGSGNTIYF. In DNA form, the CDR3 reads TGTGCCAGCAGTGTGGTGAGGGGCGCAGGTTCTGGAAACACCATATATTTT.